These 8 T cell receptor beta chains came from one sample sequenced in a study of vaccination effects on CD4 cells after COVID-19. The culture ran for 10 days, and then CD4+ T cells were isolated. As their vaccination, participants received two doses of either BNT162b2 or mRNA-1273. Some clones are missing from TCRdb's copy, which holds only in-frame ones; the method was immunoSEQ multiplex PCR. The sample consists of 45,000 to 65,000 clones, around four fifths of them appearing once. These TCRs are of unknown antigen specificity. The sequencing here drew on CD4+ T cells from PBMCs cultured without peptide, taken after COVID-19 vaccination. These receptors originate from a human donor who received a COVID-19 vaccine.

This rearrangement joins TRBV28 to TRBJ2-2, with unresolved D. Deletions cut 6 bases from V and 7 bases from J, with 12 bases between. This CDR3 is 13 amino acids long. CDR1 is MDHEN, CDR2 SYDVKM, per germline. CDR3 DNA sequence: TGTGCCAGCAGGTACCCGAGAAGCGGGGAGCTGTTTTTT. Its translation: CASRYPRSGELFF.

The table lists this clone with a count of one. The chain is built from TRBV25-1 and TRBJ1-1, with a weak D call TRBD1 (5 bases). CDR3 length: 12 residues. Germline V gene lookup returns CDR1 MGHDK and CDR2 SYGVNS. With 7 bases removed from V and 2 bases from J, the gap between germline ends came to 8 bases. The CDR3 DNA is TGTGCCAGCAAGCAGGGAAACACTGAAGCTTTCTTT. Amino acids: CASKQGNTEAFF. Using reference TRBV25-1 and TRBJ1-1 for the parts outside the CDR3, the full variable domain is EADIYQTPRYLVIGTGKKITLECSQTMGHDKMYWYQQDPGMELHLIHYSYGVNSTEKGDLSSESTVSRIRTEHFPLTLESARPSHTSQYLCASKQGNTEAFFGQGTRLTVV.

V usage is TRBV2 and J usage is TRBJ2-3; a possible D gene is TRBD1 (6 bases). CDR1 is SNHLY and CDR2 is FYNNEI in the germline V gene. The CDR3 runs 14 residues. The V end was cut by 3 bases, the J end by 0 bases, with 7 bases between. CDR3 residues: CASSDGQSTDTQYF. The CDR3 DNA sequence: TGTGCCAGCAGTGACGGACAGAGCACAGATACGCAGTATTTT.

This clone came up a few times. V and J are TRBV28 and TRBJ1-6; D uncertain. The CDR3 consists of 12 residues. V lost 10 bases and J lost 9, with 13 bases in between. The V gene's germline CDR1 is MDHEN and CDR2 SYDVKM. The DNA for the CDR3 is TGTGCCACTGGGAGCCTCAGTTCACCCCTCCACTTT. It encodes CATGSLSSPLHF.

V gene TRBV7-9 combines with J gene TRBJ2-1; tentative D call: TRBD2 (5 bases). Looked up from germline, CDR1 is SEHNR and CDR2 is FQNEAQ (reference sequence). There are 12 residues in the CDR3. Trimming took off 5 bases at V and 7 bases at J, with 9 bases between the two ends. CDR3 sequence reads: CASSPGYNEQFF. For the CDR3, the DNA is TGTGCCAGCAGCCCGGGGTATAATGAGCAGTTCTTC. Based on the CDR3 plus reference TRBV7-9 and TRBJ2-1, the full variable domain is DTGVSQNPRHKITKRGQNVTFRCDPISEHNRLYWYRQTLGQGPEFLTYFQNEAQLEKSRLLSDRFSAERPKGSFSTLEIQRTEQGDSAMYLCASSPGYNEQFFGPGTRLTVL.

The CDR3 DNA reads TGTGCCAGCAGTTCATACAACTCTGGAAACACCATATATTTT. This sequence encodes CASSSYNSGNTIYF. The V and J genes are TRBV28 and TRBJ1-3; D is unresolved. This CDR3 is built from 14 residues. Trimming left V 4 bases short and J 0 bases short, with 7 bases between. Per germline, CDR1 MDHEN and CDR2 SYDVKM.

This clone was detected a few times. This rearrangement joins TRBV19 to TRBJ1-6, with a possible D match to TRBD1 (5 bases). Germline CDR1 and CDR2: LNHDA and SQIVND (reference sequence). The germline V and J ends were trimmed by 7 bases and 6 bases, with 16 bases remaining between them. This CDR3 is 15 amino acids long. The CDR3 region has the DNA TGTGCCAGTACTGAAGGGACCGGGGCTAATTCACCCCTCCACTTT. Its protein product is CASTEGTGANSPLHF.

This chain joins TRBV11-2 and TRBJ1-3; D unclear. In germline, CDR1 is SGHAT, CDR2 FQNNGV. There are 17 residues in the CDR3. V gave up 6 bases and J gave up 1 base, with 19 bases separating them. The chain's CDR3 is CASRKDVRTLSGNTIYF. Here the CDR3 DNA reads TGTGCCAGCAGAAAGGACGTTCGGACCCTATCTGGAAACACCATATATTTT.